A single sample gave rise to the 24 T cell receptor beta chains below, sequenced in a study of metastatic and nonmetastatic thyroid tumors. All patients were untreated before thyroid surgery. MiXCR re-clonotyped the PCR reads for TCRdb. This sample carries approximately 21,000 clones, over 20% of them seen once, and the ten largest clones take 8.1%. Sequencing was carried out using adjacent normal tissue. The receptors were sampled from a female donor with papillary thyroid cancer or a benign thyroid nodule (not recorded which). Some clones in this sample may be carry-over from other donors' samples.

This clone was found a few times. The chain carries TRBV2 and TRBJ2-7; D perhaps matches TRBD1 (5 bases). Trimming shortened V by 3 bases and J by 6 bases, and 18 bases separated the two germline ends. The CDR3 is made up of 15 amino acids. Germline CDR1 is SNHLY and CDR2 is FYNNEI. The CDR3 reads CASSDISTDGSEQYF. In nucleotides, the CDR3 is TGTGCCAGCAGTGACATCTCGACAGATGGGTCCGAGCAGTACTTC.

This clone was found a few times. The gene calls are TRBV28 and TRBJ2-5; 8 nucleotides match TRBD2. The CDR3 is made up of 16 amino acids. The J segment lost 2 bases and the V segment lost 3 bases, leaving 8 bases of the junction unmatched. The germline V gene encodes CDR1 MDHEN and CDR2 SYDVKM. The CDR3 DNA sequence: TGTGCCAGCAGTTTCGTGGCGGGAGGAACTCAAGAGACCCAGTACTTC. As protein: CASSFVAGGTQETQYF.

The V gene is TRBV2, the J gene TRBJ1-1; 8 nucleotides align to TRBD1. The CDR3 runs to 9 residues. Germline V gene data show CDR1 as SNHLY and CDR2 as FYNNEI. With 9 bases clipped from V and 14 bases from J, the junction kept 5 bases outside the gene matches. The CDR3 spells CASTDRVFF. The DNA for the CDR3 is TGTGCCAGTACGGACAGGGTATTCTTT.

This clone was seen only a few times. The chain carries TRBV12-3 or TRBV12-4 and TRBJ1-4, with D unresolved. The CDR3 runs to 11 residues. The chain's CDR3 is CSISLGRRLFF. The DNA of the CDR3 is TGTTCCATCAGTTTAGGGCGTCGGCTGTTTTTT.

The rearrangement joins TRBV6-5 to TRBJ2-4, with a tentative D call TRBD1 (6 bases). V was clipped by 5 bases and J by 8 bases, with 16 bases between them. There are 14 residues in the CDR3. Germline V gives CDR1 MNHEY, CDR2 SVGAGI. CDR3 sequence (DNA): TGTGCCAGCAGTCAATCGACAGGCACGTACATTCAGTACTTC. Its protein product is CASSQSTGTYIQYF.

This chain connects TRBV5-1 to TRBJ1-1, with 7 bases that match TRBD1. This CDR3 region has 14 residues. Germline lookup yields CDR1 SGHRS and CDR2 YFSETQ. Trimming took 0 bases from V and 4 from J; bases not matched to a gene: 3. CDR3 in amino acids: CASSLVQGTTEAFF. CDR3 sequence (DNA): TGCGCCAGCAGCTTGGTACAGGGGACCACTGAAGCTTTCTTT. The whole variable domain, remainder taken from reference TRBV5-1 and TRBJ1-1, is KAGVTQTPRYLIKTRGQQVTLSCSPISGHRSVSWYQQTPGQGLQFLFEYFSETQRNKGNFPGRFSGRQFSNSRSEMNVSTLELGDSALYLCASSLVQGTTEAFFGQGTRLTVV.

The chain links TRBV28 to TRBJ2-1; D possibly uses TRBD1 or TRBD2 (6 bases each). The CDR3 length is 16 residues. The V gene lost 4 bases and the J gene lost 9 bases, with 22 bases spanning the gap. The germline CDR1 and CDR2 sequences are MDHEN and SYDVKM. In nucleotides, the CDR3 is TGTGCCAGCAGTTACTCACCGGGAAGGGGGGTAGCTGAGCAGTTCTTC. This gives the protein CASSYSPGRGVAEQFF.

This clone was detected many times. The chain employs TRBV9 and TRBJ1-3; possibly TRBD1 for D (5 bases). Germline-derived CDR1 and CDR2 are SGDLS and YYNGEE. The CDR3 is 14 amino acids. Trimming stripped 0 bases from V and 5 bases from J, with 9 bases between. This chain's CDR3 is CASSVEGSRNTIYF. The CDR3 bases are TGTGCCAGCAGCGTAGAGGGGAGTCGAAACACCATATATTTT.

This clone appeared a few times. The chain couples TRBV11-2 to TRBJ2-5; 14 nucleotides align to TRBD2. After removal of 5 bases from V and 4 bases from J, the junction contained 12 bases not matched to a gene. The germline CDR1 and CDR2 sequences are SGHAT and FQNNGV. The CDR3 extends over 18 amino acids. The CDR3: CASSPGTSGRRGGETQYF. The CDR3, as DNA: TGTGCCAGCAGCCCCGGGACTAGCGGGAGAAGGGGTGGAGAGACCCAGTACTTC.

This rearrangement joins TRBV7-3 to TRBJ2-1, with TRBD2 matching over 13 bases. This CDR3 region has 19 residues. Trimming cost V 1 base and J 6 bases; bases outside gene matches: 12. Germline values: CDR1 SGHTA, CDR2 FQGTGA. CDR3 coding DNA: TGTGCCAGCAGCTTAAGTACCCGAGGCCGACTAGCGGGAGGCAATGAGCAGTTCTTC. This sequence encodes CASSLSTRGRLAGGNEQFF.

There are many counts of this clone. The J gene is TRBJ2-3, the V gene TRBV5-1; D possibly uses TRBD1 or TRBD2 (6 bases each). The CDR3 totals 17 residues. V lost 1 base, J lost 2 bases, and 17 bases lay in between. Germline lookup yields CDR1 SGHRS and CDR2 YFSETQ. The CDR3 loop reads CASSLLGGGGTTDTQYF. The CDR3 coding sequence is TGCGCCAGCAGCTTGCTTGGCGGAGGGGGAACCACAGATACGCAGTATTTT.

This clone was observed a handful of times. The chain joins TRBV6-1 to TRBJ1-1, with a tentative D call TRBD1 (5 bases). The V end lost 6 bases, the J end lost 0 bases, and 11 bases lay between the germline ends. The V gene's germline CDR1 is MNHNS and CDR2 SASEGT. The CDR3 loop spans 14 amino acids. The CDR3: CASRVRGVNTEAFF. The DNA of the CDR3 is TGTGCCAGCAGAGTACGAGGGGTGAACACTGAAGCTTTCTTT.

This clone appeared a few times. The CDR3 nucleotides are TGCAGTGCTAGAGAAGCGACTAGATCCCACAATGAGCAGTTCTTC. Its translation is CSAREATRSHNEQFF. The gene calls are TRBV20-1 and TRBJ2-1; perhaps TRBD2 as D (6 bases). Germline CDR1 reads DFQATT; CDR2 reads SNEGSKA (reference sequence). The germline V and J ends were trimmed by 0 bases and 5 bases, with 14 bases remaining between them. This CDR3 is 15 amino acids long.

V and J are TRBV6-1 and TRBJ2-1, with 13 bases aligning to TRBD2. This CDR3 contains 15 residues. Germline V gene sequence: CDR1 MNHNS, CDR2 SASEGT. J gave up 7 bases and V 6 bases, and 6 bases lay outside the gene matches. The CDR3 bases are TGTGCCAGCAGCACACTAGCGGGAGGGCCAAATGAGCAGTTCTTC. Translating gives CASSTLAGGPNEQFF.

By frequency in the sample, this clone is medium-sized (0.01 to 0.1%). The rearrangement uses TRBV9 and TRBJ2-7; no clear D gene. This CDR3 contains 13 residues. V shed 8 bases and J shed 4 bases, with 16 bases lying between them. From germline, CDR1 is SGDLS and CDR2 YYNGEE. The CDR3, as DNA: TGTGCCAGTTCAGCCGCTATAGGTTACGAGCAGTACTTC. Its protein is CASSAAIGYEQYF.

In its sample, this clone is medium-sized. The chain recombines TRBV4-2 with TRBJ2-3, with 14 bases aligning to TRBD2. This CDR3 is built from 16 residues. V lost 4 bases to trimming and J lost 2 bases; unmatched junction nucleotides: 2. Germline lookup yields CDR1 LGHNA and CDR2 YNFKEQ. CDR3 protein: CASSRTSGRLTDTQYF. CDR3 in DNA: TGTGCCAGCAGCCGGACTAGCGGGAGGCTCACAGATACGCAGTATTTT.

Remarks on this clone: Other DNA sequences in this specimen translate into the identical CDR3. The chain joins TRBV5-1 to TRBJ1-1; TRBD1 is a possible D gene (6 bases). Germline CDR1 and CDR2: SGHRS and YFSETQ. The CDR3 runs to 15 residues. The germline V and J ends were trimmed by 3 bases and 2 bases, with 14 bases remaining between them. CDR3 nucleotides: TGCGCCAGCAGCTCGGTACAGGGACTAAACACTGAAGCTTTCTTT. This translates into CASSSVQGLNTEAFF.

The V call is TRBV28, the J call TRBJ2-7; 14 bases line up with TRBD2. The CDR3 is 15 amino acids. Per germline, CDR1 MDHEN and CDR2 SYDVKM. V trimming: 11 bases; J trimming: 8 bases; junction bases outside the gene matches: 14. This CDR3 reads CASITLTSGRAKQYF. The CDR3 nucleotides are TGTGCCTCCATTACTCTGACTAGCGGGAGGGCTAAGCAGTACTTC.

This clone was counted between two and nine times. The chain has TRBV28 and TRBJ2-5; tentatively, D is TRBD2 (5 bases). Trimming stripped 5 bases from V and 4 bases from J, with 14 bases between. This CDR3 is built from 14 residues. Germline assignment: CDR1 MDHEN and CDR2 SYDVKM. The CDR3 protein is CASSPPERAETQYF. The CDR3 DNA is TGTGCCAGCAGTCCCCCCGAGAGGGCAGAGACCCAGTACTTC.

The CDR3 loop reads CASERQETQYF. The CDR3 DNA sequence: TGTGCCAGTGAAAGGCAAGAGACCCAGTACTTC. The V call is TRBV6-5, the J call TRBJ2-5, with D unclear. The CDR3 contains 11 residues. In germline, CDR1 is MNHEY, CDR2 SVGAGI. Trimming left V 9 bases short and J 2 bases short, with 7 bases between.

Points on this clone: Germline is not matched at one junction end, which may reflect a read error. This rearrangement joins TRBV7-3 to TRBJ2-2; D gene uncertain. The CDR3 loop spans 13 amino acids. Germline V gene lookup returns CDR1 SGHTA and CDR2 FQGTGA. CDR3 protein: CASRLMRTGELFF. In nucleotides, the CDR3 is TGTGCCAGCAGATTAATGAGAACCGGGGAGCTGTTTTTT.

The rearrangement uses TRBV28 and TRBJ1-3, with TRBD1 matching 8 bases. Germline CDR1 reads MDHEN; CDR2 reads SYDVKM. V lost 2 bases, J lost 0 bases, and 6 bases stayed unmatched. This CDR3 has 17 amino acids. The CDR3 here is CASSLRQGAFSGNTIYF. The CDR3 DNA sequence: TGTGCCAGCAGTTTACGCCAGGGGGCTTTCTCTGGAAACACCATATATTTT.

This chain uses TRBV5-6 with TRBJ1-6, with a tentative D call TRBD1 (6 bases). The CDR3 runs 15 residues. Germline V gene sequence: CDR1 SGHDT, CDR2 YYEEEE. The germline V and J ends were trimmed by 0 bases and 8 bases, with 12 bases remaining between them. The CDR3 nucleotides read TGTGCCAGCAGCTTGGCGACAGGAGTCGATTCACCCCTCCACTTT. Its translation is CASSLATGVDSPLHF.

This chain connects TRBV20-1 to TRBJ2-3; D uncertain. The assigned J gene may be wrong: the sequence end matches TRBJ1-5 better. Germline CDR1 is DFQATT and CDR2 is SNEGSKA (reference sequence). This CDR3 region has 14 residues. The CDR3 DNA reads as TGCAGTGCCCAGAAGCCTCATGGACTAGATACGCAGCATTTT. Amino acid sequence: CSAQKPHGLDTQHF.